This paragraph covers one TCR beta chain sequence. Data came from immunoSEQ multiplex PCR; TCRdb stores just in-frame clones and leaves some out. The sample has about 120,000 clones, over 75% seen once. This sample is drawn from a study of OX40 agonist ivuxolimab in advanced cancers. Across the study: An agonistic anti-OX40 (CD134) antibody, ivuxolimab, was used to treat the patients. Of the participants, 40% to 50% had some prior anti-PD-1, anti-PD-L1 or anti-CTLA-4 therapy, which was allowed.

The CDR3 extends over 15 amino acids. The germline V and J ends were trimmed by 4 bases and 0 bases, with 14 bases remaining between them. Germline V gives CDR1 GTSNPN, CDR2 SVGIG (reference sequence). Sequenced material: CD4+ or CD8+ T cells sorted from blood, taken in a trial of the OX40 agonist ivuxolimab. The chain has TRBV30 and TRBJ2-3; the D gene is possibly TRBD1 (6 bases). The TCR comes from an adult with an advanced solid tumor such as melanoma, head and neck, liver or kidney cancer. CDR3 DNA: TGTGCCTGGAAGTTTGGGACACTAAGCACAGATACGCAGTATTTT. Residues: CAWKFGTLSTDTQYF. Variable domain in full (rest from reference TRBV30 and TRBJ2-3): SQTIHQWPATLVQPVGSPLSLECTVEGTSNPNLYWYRQAAGRGLQLLFYSVGIGQISSEVPQNLSASRPQDRQFILSSKKLLLSDSGFYLCAWKFGTLSTDTQYFGPGTRLTVL.